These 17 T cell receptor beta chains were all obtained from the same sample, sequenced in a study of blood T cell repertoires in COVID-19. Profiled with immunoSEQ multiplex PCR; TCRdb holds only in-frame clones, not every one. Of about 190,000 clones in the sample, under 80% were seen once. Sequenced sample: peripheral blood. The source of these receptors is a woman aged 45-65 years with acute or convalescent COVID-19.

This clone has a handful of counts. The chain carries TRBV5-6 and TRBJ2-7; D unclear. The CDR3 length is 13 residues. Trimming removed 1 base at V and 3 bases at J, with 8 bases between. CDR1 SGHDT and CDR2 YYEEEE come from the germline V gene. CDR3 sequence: CASSLTVGYEQYF. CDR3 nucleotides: TGTGCCAGCAGCTTGACGGTCGGCTACGAGCAGTACTTC.

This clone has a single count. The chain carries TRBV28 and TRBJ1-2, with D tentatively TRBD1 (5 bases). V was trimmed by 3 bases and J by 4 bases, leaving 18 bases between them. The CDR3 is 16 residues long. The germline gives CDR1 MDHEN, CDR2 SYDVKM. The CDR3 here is CASSFLADNWGYGYTF. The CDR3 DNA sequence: TGTGCCAGCAGTTTCCTGGCGGACAACTGGGGCTATGGCTACACCTTC.

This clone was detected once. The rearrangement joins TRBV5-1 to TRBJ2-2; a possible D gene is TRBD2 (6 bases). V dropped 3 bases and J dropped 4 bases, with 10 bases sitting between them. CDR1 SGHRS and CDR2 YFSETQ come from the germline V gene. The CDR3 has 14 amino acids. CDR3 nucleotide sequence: TGCGCCAGCAGCTCCTCCGGGAGCACCGGGGAGCTGTTTTTT. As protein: CASSSSGSTGELFF.

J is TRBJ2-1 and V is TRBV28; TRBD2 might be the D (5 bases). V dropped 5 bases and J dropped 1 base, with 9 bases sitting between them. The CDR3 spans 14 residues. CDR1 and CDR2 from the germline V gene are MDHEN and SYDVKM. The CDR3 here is CASSPRRSYNEQFF. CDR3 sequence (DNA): TGTGCCAGCAGTCCCCGGAGGTCCTACAATGAGCAGTTCTTC.

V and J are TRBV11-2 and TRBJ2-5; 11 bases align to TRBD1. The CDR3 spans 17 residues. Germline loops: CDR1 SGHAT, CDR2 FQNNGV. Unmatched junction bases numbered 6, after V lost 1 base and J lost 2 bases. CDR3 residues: CASSLVGTGGPQETQYF. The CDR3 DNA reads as TGTGCCAGCAGCTTAGTGGGGACAGGGGGACCGCAAGAGACCCAGTACTTC.

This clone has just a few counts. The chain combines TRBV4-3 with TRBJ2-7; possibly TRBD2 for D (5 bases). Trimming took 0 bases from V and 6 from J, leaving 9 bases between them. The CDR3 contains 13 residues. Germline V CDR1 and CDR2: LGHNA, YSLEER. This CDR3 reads CASSQEARGEQYF. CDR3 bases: TGCGCCAGCAGCCAAGAAGCCCGGGGCGAGCAGTACTTC.

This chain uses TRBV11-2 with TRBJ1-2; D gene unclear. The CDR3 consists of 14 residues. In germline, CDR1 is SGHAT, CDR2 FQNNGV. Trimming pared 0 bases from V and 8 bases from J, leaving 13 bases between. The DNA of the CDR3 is TGTGCCAGCAGCTTAGAAGGGAGATCGGCCGGCTACACCTTC. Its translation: CASSLEGRSAGYTF.

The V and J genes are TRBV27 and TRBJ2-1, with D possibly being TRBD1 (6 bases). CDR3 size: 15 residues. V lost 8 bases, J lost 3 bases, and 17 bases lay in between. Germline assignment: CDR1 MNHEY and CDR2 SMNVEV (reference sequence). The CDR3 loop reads CASRSGTLHYNEQFF. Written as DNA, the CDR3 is TGTGCCAGCCGATCCGGGACACTCCACTACAATGAGCAGTTCTTC.

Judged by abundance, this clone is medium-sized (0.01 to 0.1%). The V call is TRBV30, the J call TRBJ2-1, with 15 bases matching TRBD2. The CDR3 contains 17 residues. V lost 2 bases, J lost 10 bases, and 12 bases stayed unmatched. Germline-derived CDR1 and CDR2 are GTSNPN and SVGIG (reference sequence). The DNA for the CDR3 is TGTGCCTGGAGTCCAACACGCACCGGGACTAGCGGGAGGGAGCAGTTCTTC. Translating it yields CAWSPTRTGTSGREQFF.

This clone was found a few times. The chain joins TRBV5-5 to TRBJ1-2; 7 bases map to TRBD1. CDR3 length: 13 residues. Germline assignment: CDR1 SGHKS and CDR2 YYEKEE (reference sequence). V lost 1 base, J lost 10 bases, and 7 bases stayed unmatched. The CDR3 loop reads CASSLTDRAIYTF. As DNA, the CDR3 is TGTGCCAGCAGCTTGACAGACAGGGCGATCTACACCTTC.

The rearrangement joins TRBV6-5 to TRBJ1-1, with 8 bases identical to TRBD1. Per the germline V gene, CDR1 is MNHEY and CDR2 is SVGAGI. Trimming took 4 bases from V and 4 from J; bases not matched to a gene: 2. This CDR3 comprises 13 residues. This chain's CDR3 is CASSFGTGTEAFF. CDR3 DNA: TGTGCCAGCAGTTTTGGGACAGGCACTGAAGCTTTCTTT.

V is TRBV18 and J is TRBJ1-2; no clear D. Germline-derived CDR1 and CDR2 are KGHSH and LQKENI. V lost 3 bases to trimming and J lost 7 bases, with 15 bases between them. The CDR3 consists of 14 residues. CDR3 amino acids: CASSPGLDRGGYTF. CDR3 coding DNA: TGTGCCAGCTCACCCGGGCTCGACCGGGGTGGCTACACCTTC.

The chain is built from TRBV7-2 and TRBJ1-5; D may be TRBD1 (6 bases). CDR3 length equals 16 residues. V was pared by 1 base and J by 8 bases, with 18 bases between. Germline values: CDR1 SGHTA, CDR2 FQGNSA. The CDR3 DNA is TGTGCCAGCAGCTTAGGGGCGGGGGCTTTTCTGGAGCCCCAGCATTTT. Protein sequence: CASSLGAGAFLEPQHF.

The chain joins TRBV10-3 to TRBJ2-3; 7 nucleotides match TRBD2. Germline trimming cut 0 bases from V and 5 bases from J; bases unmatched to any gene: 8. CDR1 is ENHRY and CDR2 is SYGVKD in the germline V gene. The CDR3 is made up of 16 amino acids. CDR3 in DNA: TGTGCCATCAGTGAGTCGTACGCGGGAGAAGGAGATACGCAGTATTTT. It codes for CAISESYAGEGDTQYF.

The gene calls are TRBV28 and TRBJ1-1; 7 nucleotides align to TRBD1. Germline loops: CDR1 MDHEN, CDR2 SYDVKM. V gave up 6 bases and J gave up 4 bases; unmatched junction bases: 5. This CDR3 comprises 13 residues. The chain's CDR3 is CASRRQGSTEAFF. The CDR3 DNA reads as TGTGCCAGCAGACGACAGGGCAGCACTGAAGCTTTCTTT.

CDR3 coding DNA: TGTGCCAGCAGCTTGTCTGGGAGCAAAAACATTCAGTACTTC. It specifies CASSLSGSKNIQYF. V is TRBV11-3 and J is TRBJ2-4, with a weak D call TRBD2 (5 bases). Per germline, CDR1 SGHNT and CDR2 YENEEA. The CDR3 loop spans 14 amino acids. V was cut by 3 bases and J by 3 bases, with 9 bases left in between.

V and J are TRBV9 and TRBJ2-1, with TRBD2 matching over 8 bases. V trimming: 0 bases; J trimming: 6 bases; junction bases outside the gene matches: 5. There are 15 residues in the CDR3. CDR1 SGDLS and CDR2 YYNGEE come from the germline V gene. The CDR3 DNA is TGTGCCAGCAGCGTAGCCCGGACTAGCTTCAATGAGCAGTTCTTC. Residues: CASSVARTSFNEQFF.